This TCR beta chain is from a study of control samples from healthy donors and cancer patients. The method was immunoSEQ multiplex PCR; TCRdb's version includes in-frame clones alone and lacks a portion of them. This sample yields under 80,000 clones, of which approximately 94% are seen a single time; 6.2% belongs to the top ten. The V gene's germline CDR1 is GTSNPN and CDR2 SVGIG (reference sequence). Unmatched junction bases numbered 5, after V lost 3 bases and J lost 6 bases. The CDR3 covers 14 residues. Material for sequencing was blood. The rearrangement joins TRBV30 to TRBJ2-2; 9 nucleotides line up with TRBD2. The sequence derives from a woman between 35 and 50 years old in good health. CDR3 in DNA: TGTGCCTGGAGGGCGGGAGGGCCTCCCGGGGAGCTGTTTTTT. It codes for CAWRAGGPPGELFF.